This T cell receptor beta chain was obtained from a study of cytomegalovirus exposure and HLA in healthy donors (dated by TCRdb to 2015 to 2018). At the level of the whole study: In an earlier analysis of roughly 590 of the donors, around 300 Gb of sequence data and 117 million unique TCR beta sequences from 150 million to 200 million T cells were reported. Approximately 310 gigabases of sequencing data and around 80 million unique TCR sequences made up an early release that covered some 640 HLA-typed donors. Among over 350 genotyped donors of the cohort, an average of roughly 240,000 unique TCR beta nucleotide sequences were sequenced per donor, around 20% of them non-productive. The study aimed to test whether cataloging public T cell receptors could reveal signatures of past pathogen exposure. Using immunosequencing, the study profiled T cell repertoires from about 610 subjects and related those repertoires to cytomegalovirus serostatus. The study combined high-throughput TCR immunosequencing, statistical association of individual TCRs with disease status, and machine learning to predict cytomegalovirus infection status. Rather than drawing on any new phenotypic data, the later analysis identified candidate immune exposures from TCR beta sequences and the way those sequences occurred across donors. Because of strong linkage in the cohort, five DR-DQ haplotypes were treated as single units for association and clustering. Along with the approximately 650-subject first cohort, a separate validation cohort of about 110 different subjects was used. Donor age, sex, ethnicity and CMV serostatus were collected together with the repertoire data. Every repertoire in the discovery cohort had been generated on one and the same sequencing platform. Class I and class II HLA loci were covered by the typing at four-digit resolution. The number of typed donors differed by locus: roughly 620-630 for A, B, C, DRB1 and DQB1; 500 to 550 for DQA1; approximately 600 for DPA1; and about 450 for DPB1. A later genetic analysis used genome-wide SNP genotypes for about 65% of the 666 donors, treating that subset as a discovery cohort. In an earlier analysis of over 550 of the donors, high-throughput TCR beta sequencing was used to judge whether each TCR beta V gene segment behaved as functional or pseudogenic. Of the approximately 370 genotyped donors, 81% were placed in the genetic ancestry cluster associated with self-reported Caucasian donors. A later analysis re-analyzed previously published TCR beta repertoires from roughly 600 donors and added high-resolution HLA genotyping to study TCR occurrence patterns. The paper as a whole reports these results and caveats: Across donors, most TCR sequences were observed very rarely, whereas some public TCRs were present in many individuals. According to a later analysis, parvovirus B19, influenza, CMV and Epstein-Barr virus appeared linked to several top co-occurrence clusters. Some IMGT-functional V segments, including TRBV6-2 and TRBV6-3, could not be distinguished by the 87-base-pair reads and were therefore excluded. Compared with equally common non-associated chains, HLA-associated TCR beta chains in a later analysis were more clonally expanded and had lower generation probabilities. The only immune exposure information available for the cohort was CMV serostatus. A total of 150 to 200 TCR beta chains were listed by the study as associated with cytomegalovirus. The authors suggested that the approach could potentially be generalized to other disease states and immunological phenotypes. In both the original and validation cohorts, the classifier was reported to diagnose cytomegalovirus status with high specificity and sensitivity. Most CMV-associated TCR beta chains appeared to be HLA-restricted in a later analysis, and the HLA associations seemed to be driven largely by CMV exposure. A few of the identified cytomegalovirus-associated TCR beta chains were confirmed in vitro to be specific for cytomegalovirus antigens. A further reported finding was that TCR beta sequences accurately predicted the HLA-A and HLA-B alleles for most subjects in the first cohort. When HLA alleles, especially DR and DQ, strongly co-occurred, TCR associations were difficult to assign to individual alleles. Specific HLA alleles were associated with over 15,000 TCR beta sequences at a false discovery rate of 0.05 in a later analysis. Presence/absence analyses assumed roughly uniform sequencing depth across donors, an assumption that may not hold. In a later genetic analysis, fewer N-insertions in productive TCRs were reported among donors in an Asian-associated ancestry cluster than the roughly 670-donor mean. In a later analysis, TCR association rates were found to vary across HLA loci, with the most associated TCRs seen for DRB1 alleles and the fewest for HLA-C alleles. In an earlier analysis of 500 to 650 of the donors, most TCR beta V segments appeared in productive rearrangements about 87% or about 30% of the time, broadly matching IMGT annotations. A group of highly shared sequence variants was considered likely to be a technical artifact of the sequencing pipeline. Because HLA typing was missing for some donors at each locus, association tests included only the typed subset. Because counts were too low, about 18 rarely observed V segments, including chromosome 9 orphons, were excluded from the earlier analysis of 587 of the donors. The cohort was sequenced for TCR beta chains only, and without alpha or paired-chain data the features that could be detected were limited. An association between a missense DCLRE1C variant and V-gene and J-gene trimming of TCR beta chains was found in a later genetic analysis and replicated in an independent cohort. Linkage disequilibrium might explain the correlated functional status among segregating V segments, but an unknown experimental factor could not be excluded.

Comments on this clone: Its antigen remains undetermined. There are no base qualities to consult, and no much larger clone falls within one base.

The cohort comprised fewer than 750 healthy bone marrow donors. At the time of sampling, all cohort members were nominally healthy, though unrecorded immune exposures were likely present. The donor tested CMV seronegative, placing the donor among the roughly 350 seronegative members of the cohort. Each donor provided a peripheral blood sample, and peripheral blood mononuclear cells were used for TCR beta sequencing. The Qiagen DNeasy Blood Extraction Kit was used to extract genomic DNA from the blood cell samples. The CDR3, from cysteine to phenylalanine, totals 15 residues. Only CDR3 DNA remains: 45 bases, in frame from the first base. The V and J ends are trimmed by 4 bases and 1 base, leaving 13 bases between them. CDR1 is given as GTSNPN and CDR2 as SVGIG, both from the germline V gene (reference sequence). Library construction relied on the immunoSEQ multiplex PCR assay. The multiplex PCR relied on a mix of 60 forward primers for TCR Vbeta segments and 13 reverse primers for TCR Jbeta segments. A multiplex PCR assay on genomic DNA amplified the CDR3 region of rearranged TCR beta genes. The Illumina HiSeq System was used to sequence the amplified TCR beta libraries as 87-base-pair reads. The source study handled its data this way. In a later analysis, tens of millions of unique TCR beta chains were counted across the 650 to 700 repertoires, and approximately 11 million of these chains were shared by at least two donors. To remove PCR and sequencing errors, raw reads were error-corrected and collapsed into unique sequences using a nearest-neighbor algorithm that merged closely related sequences. CDR3 sequences were aligned to IMGT reference sequences to assign V, D and J gene segments. For a sequence to be retained, a match of at least six nucleotides to both a V gene segment and a J gene segment was required. Rearrangements were called productive when the CDR3 lacked stop codons and stayed in frame with V and J; all others were non-productive. CDR3 was defined according to IMGT convention as the region running from the second conserved V-encoded cysteine to the conserved J-encoded phenylalanine. The earlier analysis of 550 to 650 of the donors excluded any sequence lacking an unambiguous match to a single V gene segment. An earlier analysis of under 750 of the donors called V segments functional above 56.7% productive rearrangements and segregating when the between-donor standard deviation exceeded 5%. To diagnose cytomegalovirus status from the catalog of TCR beta chain sequences, a statistical classification framework was built. V and J gene assignment, in a later analysis, came from comparing TCR nucleotide sequences with IMGT/GENE-DB human TR gene sequences. The TCRdist pipeline was used in a later analysis to assign CDR3 sequences and most-parsimonious VDJ recombination scenarios. A later analysis defined each TCR beta chain by its CDR3 amino acid sequence plus V-gene family, and excluded reads lacking a unique V-gene family. To address suspected cross-contamination and a sequencing artifact, a later analysis removed 592 highly shared, low-generation-probability nucleotide sequences. A later analysis calculated a clonal expansion index for each public chain from normalized within-repertoire ranks of inferred template counts. In a later analysis, generation probabilities were computed using a VDJ recombination model fitted to out-of-frame rearrangements, and the results were checked against IGoR. Hypergeometric tests were used in a later analysis to score TCR-TCR, TCR-HLA and TCR-CMV co-occurrence, with a repertoire-size bias correction applied to the TCR pairs. To estimate false discovery rates, a later analysis permuted the HLA or CMV assignments 20 times. In a later analysis, co-occurring TCRs were grouped using DBSCAN, and TCRdist sequence similarity was added for clustering within HLA-allele-positive subsets. Co-occurrence clustering excluded repertoires with fewer than 30,000 or more than 120,000 public chains, plus five with anomalous nucleotide sharing. TCRdb holds this immuneACCESS table with in-frame rearrangements only. Some clones are missing; in checked studies, unresolved V genes explain under half, and the rest has no known cause. V, J and clone size are those of that table, while D and trimming were read from the DNA. In all, the sample holds fewer than 200,000 clones, and 80% to 90% of those were seen once. Of the sample, around 13% is held by the ten largest clones.

In this chain, TRBV30 is recombined with TRBJ2-2; TRBD2 could be the D gene, as 6 bases match. The sample taken for sequencing was PBMCs. This receptor was identified in a woman aged 45-60 years in good health and CMV-seronegative. The encoded CDR3 is CAWIRGGMNTGELFF. The DNA reads TGTGCCTGGATTCGAGGCGGGATGAACACCGGGGAGCTGTTTTTT.